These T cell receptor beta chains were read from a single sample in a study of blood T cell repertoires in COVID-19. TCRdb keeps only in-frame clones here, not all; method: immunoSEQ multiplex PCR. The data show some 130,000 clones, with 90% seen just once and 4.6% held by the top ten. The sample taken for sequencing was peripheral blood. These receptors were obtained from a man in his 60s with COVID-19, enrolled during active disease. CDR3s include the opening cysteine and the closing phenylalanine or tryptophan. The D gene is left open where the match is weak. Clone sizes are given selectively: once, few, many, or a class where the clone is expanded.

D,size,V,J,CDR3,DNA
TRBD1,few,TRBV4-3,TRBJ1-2,CASSRGTGGYGYTF,TGCGCCAGCAGCCGCGGGACAGGGGGCTATGGCTACACCTTC
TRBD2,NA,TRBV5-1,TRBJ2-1,CASSPGVAGGGEQFF,TGCGCCAGCAGCCCAGGGGTAGCGGGAGGGGGTGAGCAGTTCTTC
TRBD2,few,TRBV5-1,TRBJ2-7,CASSDSGRAFGEQYF,TGCGCCAGCAGCGATAGCGGGAGGGCCTTTGGTGAGCAGTACTTC
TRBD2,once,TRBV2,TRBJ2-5,CASRSGRAQETQYF,TGTGCCAGCAGGAGCGGGAGGGCCCAAGAGACCCAGTACTTC
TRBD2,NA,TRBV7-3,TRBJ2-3,CASSLGGRGPDTQYF,TGTGCCAGCAGCTTAGGCGGGAGGGGGCCAGATACGCAGTATTTT
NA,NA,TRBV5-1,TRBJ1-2,CASSLDRSFYGYTF,TGCGCCAGCAGCTTGGACCGGAGCTTCTATGGCTACACCTTC
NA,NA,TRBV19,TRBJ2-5,CASSFGAQETQYF,TGTGCCAGTAGTTTTGGGGCACAAGAGACCCAGTACTTC
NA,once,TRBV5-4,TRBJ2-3,CASSFVGAPQYF,TGTGCCAGCAGCTTTGTAGGGGCTCCGCAGTATTTT
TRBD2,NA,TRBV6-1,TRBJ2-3,CASSGLAGGLTDTQYF,TGTGCCAGCAGTGGACTAGCGGGAGGACTAACAGATACGCAGTATTTT
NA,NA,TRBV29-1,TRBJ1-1,CSVPGQLNTEAFF,TGCAGCGTGCCCGGACAGTTGAACACTGAAGCTTTCTTT
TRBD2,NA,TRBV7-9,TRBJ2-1,CASSTVAGGAPEQFF,TGTGCCAGCAGCACGGTAGCGGGAGGGGCCCCGGAGCAGTTCTTC
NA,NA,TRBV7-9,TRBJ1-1,CASSLMRGGHTEAFF,TGTGCCAGCAGCTTAATGCGGGGAGGGCACACTGAAGCTTTCTTT
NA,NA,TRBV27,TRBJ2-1,CASSFRSSYNEQFF,TGTGCCAGCAGTTTCCGGAGCTCCTACAATGAGCAGTTCTTC
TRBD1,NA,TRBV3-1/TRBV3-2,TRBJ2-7,CASSQDRKRQGPHEQYF,TGTGCCAGCAGCCAAGATAGGAAGAGACAGGGGCCCCACGAGCAGTACTTC
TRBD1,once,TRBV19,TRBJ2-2,CASSTGQGANTGELFF,TGTGCCAGTAGTACGGGACAGGGGGCGAACACCGGGGAGCTGTTTTTT
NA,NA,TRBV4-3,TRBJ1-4,CASSQVLLGVEKLFF,TGCGCCAGCAGCCAAGTGCTCCTCGGGGTTGAAAAACTGTTTTTT
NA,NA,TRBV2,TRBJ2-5,CASSDSQQETQYF,TGTGCCAGCAGTGATTCCCAGCAAGAGACCCAGTACTTC
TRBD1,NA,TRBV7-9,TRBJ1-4,CASSWTGENEKLFF,TGTGCCAGCAGCTGGACAGGGGAAAATGAAAAACTGTTTTTT
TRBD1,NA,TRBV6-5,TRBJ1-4,CASRLGTGSGKLFF,TGTGCCAGCAGACTCGGGACAGGTAGCGGAAAACTGTTTTTT
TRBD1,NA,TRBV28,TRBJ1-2,CASSFPGQGEYGYTF,TGTGCCAGCAGTTTCCCTGGACAGGGCGAATATGGCTACACCTTC